A single sample is the source of the 23 T cell receptor beta chains below, sequenced in a study of blood T cell repertoires in COVID-19. Sequencing was performed with immunoSEQ multiplex PCR; in TCRdb, only in-frame clones are kept and a portion is missing. The sample includes 300,000 to 400,000 clones, roughly 85% of them seen just once. Input material: PBMCs or T cells enriched from blood (not recorded which). These receptors originate from a woman aged 40-49 years with acute COVID-19.

This clone has only one observation. The rearrangement joins TRBV5-1 to TRBJ1-2; D uncertain. The CDR3 spans 13 residues. The V gene lost 3 bases and the J gene lost 6 bases, with 12 bases spanning the gap. CDR1 SGHRS and CDR2 YFSETQ come from the germline V gene. CDR3 residues: CASSSGLYDGYTF. CDR3 DNA sequence: TGCGCCAGCAGCTCCGGTCTCTATGATGGCTACACCTTC.

J is TRBJ1-5 and V is TRBV27, with TRBD1 matching over 8 bases. CDR3 length: 15 amino acids. Per germline, CDR1 MNHEY and CDR2 SMNVEV (reference sequence). The ends lost 6 bases at V and 5 bases at J; junction bases unmatched: 9. The CDR3 protein is CASRADRAVDQPQHF. CDR3 sequence (DNA): TGTGCCAGCAGGGCGGACAGGGCGGTTGATCAGCCCCAGCATTTT.

V is TRBV19 and J is TRBJ2-3, with 7 bases fitting TRBD1. Unmatched junction bases numbered 20, after V lost 5 bases and J lost 0 bases. Germline V gene lookup returns CDR1 LNHDA and CDR2 SQIVND (reference sequence). This CDR3 has 20 amino acids. The CDR3 reads CASSVTGTAILRVSTDTQYF. CDR3 DNA: TGTGCCAGTAGTGTAACCGGGACAGCTATTCTCCGAGTTAGCACAGATACGCAGTATTTT.

A word on this clone: Other DNA sequences from this sample encode an identical CDR3 as well. V gene TRBV11-2 combines with J gene TRBJ2-3; TRBD2 matches 9 bases. The junction had 3 bases not matched to a gene; V was cut back by 2 bases and J by 6 bases. The CDR3 has 14 residues. CDR1 and CDR2 (germline): SGHAT, FQNNGV. The CDR3 nucleotides read TGTGCCAGCAGCTTATTAGCGGGAGTGGATACGCAGTATTTT. Translation: CASSLLAGVDTQYF.

The chain employs TRBV5-4 and TRBJ1-2, with 7 bases lining up with TRBD1. CDR1 and CDR2 from the germline V gene are SGHNT and YYREEE (reference sequence). Trimming cost V 4 bases and J 8 bases; bases outside gene matches: 17. CDR3 length: 16 residues. In DNA, the CDR3 is TGTGCCAGCAGCGCGCCCGTGGGGGGACAGCCGCCGGGCTACACCTTC. It translates to CASSAPVGGQPPGYTF.

This rearrangement joins TRBV28 to TRBJ2-1; TRBD2 matches 7 bases. Germline V lookup: CDR1 MDHEN, CDR2 SYDVKM. The V gene end was trimmed by 8 bases and the J gene end by 7 bases; junction bases not matched to a gene: 5. The CDR3 has 12 residues. CDR3 residues: CASGRAINEQFF. CDR3 DNA sequence: TGTGCCAGCGGGAGGGCCATTAATGAGCAGTTCTTC.

The chain joins TRBV27 to TRBJ2-7; a weak D match, TRBD1 (6 bases). The CDR3 extends over 13 amino acids. V was cut by 5 bases and J by 3 bases, with 11 bases left in between. Germline CDR1 MNHEY, CDR2 SMNVEV (reference sequence). CDR3 sequence (DNA): TGTGCCAGCAGTCCAGACAGGTTCTACGAGCAGTACTTC. It translates to CASSPDRFYEQYF.

This rearrangement joins TRBV7-9 to TRBJ1-1, with D uncertain. Per the germline V gene, CDR1 is SEHNR and CDR2 is FQNEAQ (reference sequence). The CDR3 has 11 amino acids. The V and J ends lost 4 bases and 11 bases respectively, with 11 bases between them. This CDR3 is CASSSSSKAFF. The CDR3 nucleotides read TGTGCCAGCAGCTCGAGTTCTAAGGCTTTCTTT.

This clone has only a few counts. This chain links TRBV5-8 with TRBJ1-6, with 8 bases aligning to TRBD1. Germline values: CDR1 SGHTS, CDR2 YDEGEE. Trimming cost V 0 bases and J 10 bases; bases outside gene matches: 6. The CDR3 is 15 residues long. The CDR3, as DNA: TGTGCCAGCAGCTTGGCCGGGACAGGCGCATCACCCCTCCACTTT. Encoded protein: CASSLAGTGASPLHF.

In nucleotides, the CDR3 is TGTGCCAGCAGTGCCGCAGGGGGACAGGGGTTCTACGAGCAGTACTTC. Translated: CASSAAGGQGFYEQYF. The gene calls are TRBV2 and TRBJ2-7; 10 nucleotides align to TRBD1. The V gene end was trimmed by 4 bases and the J gene end by 3 bases; junction bases not matched to a gene: 9. Germline CDR1 reads SNHLY; CDR2 reads FYNNEI. This CDR3 spans 16 amino acids.

The V and J genes are TRBV5-5 and TRBJ1-6; D is uncertain. Germline lookup yields CDR1 SGHKS and CDR2 YYEKEE (reference sequence). Trimming removed 2 bases from V and 14 bases from J, with 20 bases in between. This CDR3 is built from 15 residues. CDR3 bases: TGTGCCAGCAGCTTCACCGGAGCGGTTAGAAATACCCTCCACTTT. Translated, it gives CASSFTGAVRNTLHF. The complete variable domain, with remaining parts taken from reference TRBV5-5 and TRBJ1-6, reads DAGVTQSPTHLIKTRGQQVTLRCSPISGHKSVSWYQQVLGQGPQFIFQYYEKEERGRGNFPDRFSARQFPNYSSELNVNALLLGDSALYLCASSFTGAVRNTLHFGNGTRLTVT.

This clone was seen a few times. The J gene is TRBJ2-7, the V gene TRBV19, with D possibly being TRBD2 (5 bases). Germline lookup yields CDR1 LNHDA and CDR2 SQIVND (reference sequence). CDR3 length: 16 amino acids. The V end lost 5 bases, the J end lost 0 bases, and 17 bases lay between the germline ends. The CDR3 DNA reads as TGTGCCAGTAGTTCGGGGTCCGGGATCCCCTCCTACGAGCAGTACTTC. It is translated as CASSSGSGIPSYEQYF.

The J gene is TRBJ2-2, the V gene TRBV5-4, with TRBD1 matching 10 bases. Germline-derived CDR1 and CDR2 are SGHNT and YYREEE (reference sequence). The V segment lost 5 bases and the J segment 3 bases; nucleotides outside the gene matches: 10. This CDR3 has 17 amino acids. The CDR3 region has the DNA TGTGCCAGCAGTCAACGGGACAGGGGCAGGGACACCGGGGAGCTGTTTTTT. This gives the protein CASSQRDRGRDTGELFF.

The rearrangement uses TRBV28 and TRBJ2-1, with 7 bases fitting TRBD2. The CDR3 has 18 amino acids. After removal of 0 bases from V and 4 bases from J, the junction contained 12 bases not matched to a gene. Germline CDR1 is MDHEN and CDR2 is SYDVKM. The CDR3 is CASSLWGGAARGYNEQFF. In DNA, the CDR3 is TGTGCCAGCAGTTTATGGGGAGGGGCCGCGCGTGGGTACAATGAGCAGTTCTTC.

The V and J genes are TRBV2 and TRBJ1-5, with D possibly matching TRBD1 (5 bases). This CDR3 is built from 15 residues. Germline V CDR1 and CDR2: SNHLY, FYNNEI. Trimming stripped 1 base from V and 0 bases from J, with 7 bases between. The CDR3 protein is CASSEEGDSNQPQHF. CDR3 in DNA: TGTGCCAGCAGTGAAGAAGGGGATAGCAATCAGCCCCAGCATTTT.

The genes are TRBV7-6 and TRBJ1-4; TRBD1 agrees at 8 bases. The germline CDR1 and CDR2 sequences are SGHVS and FNYEAQ. Trimming removed 5 bases from V and 5 bases from J; junction bases left unmatched: 7. This CDR3 has 15 amino acids. CDR3 in amino acids: CASSPIQGGNEKLFF. The DNA of the CDR3 is TGTGCCAGCAGCCCTATACAGGGGGGGAATGAAAAACTGTTTTTT.

V is TRBV18 and J is TRBJ1-2; 12 bases line up with TRBD1. The germline gives CDR1 KGHSH, CDR2 LQKENI. Losses at the gene ends were 5 bases for V and 7 bases for J; bases not matched to a gene: 11. The CDR3 has 16 residues. The CDR3 reads CASSSRPGQGAGGYTF. CDR3 in DNA: TGTGCCAGCTCATCGCGGCCGGGACAGGGGGCTGGTGGCTACACCTTC. The complete variable domain, with remaining parts taken from reference TRBV18 and TRBJ1-2, reads NAGVMQNPRHLVRRRGQEARLRCSPMKGHSHVYWYRQLPEEGLKFMVYLQKENIIDESGMPKERFSAEFPKEGPSILRIQQVVRGDSAAYFCASSSRPGQGAGGYTFGSGTRLTVV.

The rearrangement joins TRBV28 to TRBJ1-2; D unclear. Germline assignment: CDR1 MDHEN and CDR2 SYDVKM. V was cut by 1 base and J by 8 bases, with 8 bases left in between. The CDR3 runs to 12 residues. The CDR3: CASSLLESGYTF. The CDR3 DNA reads TGTGCCAGCAGTTTATTAGAAAGCGGCTACACCTTC.

The rearrangement joins TRBV18 to TRBJ1-1, with 9 bases matching TRBD1. The V and J ends lost 2 bases and 0 bases, in that order; junction bases with no gene match: 7. The CDR3 sequence is 17 residues long. CDR1 is KGHSH and CDR2 is LQKENI in the germline V gene. CDR3 region: CASSPATGGRMNTEAFF. CDR3 nucleotide sequence: TGTGCCAGCTCACCAGCTACAGGGGGCAGGATGAACACTGAAGCTTTCTTT.

This clone was picked up a small number of times. The chain has TRBV2 and TRBJ2-1; 9 bases agree with TRBD1. Germline lookup yields CDR1 SNHLY and CDR2 FYNNEI. V trimming: 5 bases; J trimming: 8 bases; junction bases outside the gene matches: 10. This CDR3 has 15 residues. The CDR3 bases are TGTGCCAGCAGTTCCGACAGGGGGTCCCTACATGAGCAGTTCTTC. Translated: CASSSDRGSLHEQFF. Supplemented by reference TRBV2 and TRBJ2-1, the full variable domain reads EPEVTQTPSHQVTQMGQEVILRCVPISNHLYFYWYRQILGQKVEFLVSFYNNEISEKSEIFDDQFSVERPDGSNFTLKIRSTKLEDSAMYFCASSSDRGSLHEQFFGPGTRLTVL.

The chain employs TRBV10-3 and TRBJ2-7, with 7 bases fitting TRBD1. The CDR3 has 15 residues. The germline V gene has CDR1 ENHRY and CDR2 SYGVKD. With 9 bases clipped from V and 1 base from J, the junction kept 12 bases outside the gene matches. The CDR3 bases are TGTGCCATTACCACCGGGACAGAACAATCCTACGAGCAGTACTTC. Protein product: CAITTGTEQSYEQYF.

The chain couples TRBV28 to TRBJ1-6, with a weak D call TRBD1 (5 bases). Germline CDR1 reads MDHEN; CDR2 reads SYDVKM. Trimming pared 7 bases from V and 7 bases from J, leaving 20 bases between. The CDR3 runs to 16 residues. CDR3 residues: CASTPPRTSRNSPLHF. In nucleotides, the CDR3 is TGTGCCAGCACGCCCCCCAGGACAAGTCGGAATTCACCCCTCCACTTT.

This clone occurred a few times. The genes are TRBV25-1 and TRBJ2-1, with 11 positions matching TRBD2. This CDR3 is 16 amino acids long. V lost 0 bases to trimming and J lost 8 bases; unmatched junction nucleotides: 6. Germline V CDR1 and CDR2: MGHDK, SYGVNS. The CDR3, as DNA: TGTGCCAGCAGTGAATATGGAGTAGCGGGAGGGTATGAGCAGTTCTTC. This translates into CASSEYGVAGGYEQFF.